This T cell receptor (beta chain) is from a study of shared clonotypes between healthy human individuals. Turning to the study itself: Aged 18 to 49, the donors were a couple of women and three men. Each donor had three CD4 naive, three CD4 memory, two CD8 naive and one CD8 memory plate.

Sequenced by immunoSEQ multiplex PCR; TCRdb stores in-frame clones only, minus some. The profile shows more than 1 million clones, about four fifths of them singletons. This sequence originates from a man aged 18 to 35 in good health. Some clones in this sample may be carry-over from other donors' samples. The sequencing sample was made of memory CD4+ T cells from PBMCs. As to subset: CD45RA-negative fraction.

The CDR3 DNA sequence: TGTGCCAGCAGCTATAACCCCGCTGAGGGGCGGCAGCCCCAGCATTTT. It translates to CASSYNPAEGRQPQHF. This chain joins TRBV2 and TRBJ1-5; the D gene is possibly TRBD1 (5 bases). Trimming took off 6 bases at V and 7 bases at J, with 22 bases between the two ends. CDR1 is SNHLY and CDR2 is FYNNEI in the germline V gene. CDR3 length: 16 residues.